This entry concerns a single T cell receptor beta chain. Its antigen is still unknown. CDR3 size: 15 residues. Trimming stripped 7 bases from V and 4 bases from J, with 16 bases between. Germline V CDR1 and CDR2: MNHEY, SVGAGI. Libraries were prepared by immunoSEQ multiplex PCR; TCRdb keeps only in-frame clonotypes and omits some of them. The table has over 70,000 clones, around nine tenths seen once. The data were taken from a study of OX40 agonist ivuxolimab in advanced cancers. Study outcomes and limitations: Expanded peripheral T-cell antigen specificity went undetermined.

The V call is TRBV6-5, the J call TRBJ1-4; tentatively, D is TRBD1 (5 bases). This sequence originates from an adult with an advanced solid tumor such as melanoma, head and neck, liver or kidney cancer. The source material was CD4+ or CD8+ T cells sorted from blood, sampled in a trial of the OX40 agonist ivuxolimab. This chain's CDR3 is CASKSNRGFNEKLFF. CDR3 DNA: TGTGCCAGCAAGTCAAATCGGGGGTTTAATGAAAAACTGTTTTTT.